The rows below give T cell receptor beta chains drawn from one sample of a study of T cell repertoires in cytomegalovirus infection. Each CDR3 protein is one row after TCRdb ran MiXCR on the reads. The sample lists fewer than 550,000 distinct CDR3 sequences; 16% were seen once. The specimen was CD8+ T cells from PBMCs. These receptors came from a human donor in good health (CMV status not recorded). Some clones in this sample may be carry-over from other donors' samples. Each CDR3 is given with its conserved first and last residue. A D gene is named only where the DNA matches it firmly. The size entry is marked missing in some rows and otherwise reads once, few, many or a size class.

>few|TRBV29-1|TRBJ1-1|NA
TGCAGCGTTGAAGATTCGAAGAACATGAACACTGAAGCTTTCTTT
CSVEDSKNMNTEAFF
>few|TRBV11-2|TRBJ2-7|NA
TGTGCCAGCAGCTTTCAGAGGGGCAGAGCCCCATACTACGAGCAGTACTTC
CASSFQRGRAPYYEQYF
>NA|TRBV19|TRBJ2-2|NA
TGTGCCAGTAGTATTCTCTTGCCGGGGTATACCGGGGAGCTGTTTTTT
CASSILLPGYTGELFF
>NA|TRBV7-3|TRBJ1-1|TRBD1
TGTGCCAGCAGCGCCCGGGACAGGGGCGCTGAAGCTTTCTTT
CASSARDRGAEAFF
>NA|TRBV5-1|TRBJ1-3|NA
TGCGCCAGCAGCTCTTACGGTGGAAACACCATATATTTT
CASSSYGGNTIYF
>NA|TRBV19|TRBJ1-5|NA
TGTGCCAGTAGTAGTAGGACAGTAGATAGCAATCAGCCCCAGCATTTT
CASSSRTVDSNQPQHF
>many|TRBV29-1|TRBJ2-2|TRBD1
TGCAGCGCTGGACAGGGCCGGACCGGGGAGCTGTTTTTT
CSAGQGRTGELFF
>NA|TRBV12-5|TRBJ2-7|NA
TGTGCTAGTGGTCGGACAGAAGGGTACGAGCAGTACTTC
CASGRTEGYEQYF
>few|TRBV6-5|TRBJ1-6|NA
TGTGCCAGCAGTTACTCGATTATCACGAGCTCCTATAATTCACCCCTCCACTTT
CASSYSIITSSYNSPLHF
>NA|TRBV4-1|TRBJ1-6|NA
TGCGCCAGCAGCCAAGGGCCAGGGAACAATTCACCCCTCCACTTT
CASSQGPGNNSPLHF
>few|TRBV14|TRBJ2-3|NA
TGTGCCAGCAGCCAAGATAGGGCGACTAGAACGCAGTATTTT
CASSQDRATRTQYF
>NA|TRBV20-1|TRBJ2-4|NA
TGCAGTGCTAGAGATGACGGCGGGGCTGCCAAAAACATTCAGTACTTC
CSARDDGGAAKNIQYF
>many|TRBV7-9|TRBJ1-2|NA
TGTGCCAGCAGTCGGACGGAAATCTATGGCTACACCTTC
CASSRTEIYGYTF
>few|TRBV12-3/TRBV12-4|TRBJ2-3|TRBD2
TGTGCCAGCAGTCCGACCGGACTAGCGGGTCCTCAAGATACGCAGTATTTT
CASSPTGLAGPQDTQYF
>few|TRBV6-5|TRBJ1-2|NA
TGTGCCAGCAGTTACGGGTCGGAAGTCTTGGGCTACACCTTC
CASSYGSEVLGYTF
>many|TRBV6-5|TRBJ1-2|NA
TGTGCCAGCAGTTACTCGGCAGGGGATGACTATGGCTACACCTTC
CASSYSAGDDYGYTF
>many|TRBV7-2|TRBJ2-3|NA
TGTGCCAGCAGCCCCAGTTTCACAGATACGCAGTATTTT
CASSPSFTDTQYF
>few|TRBV6-5|TRBJ1-6|NA
TGTGCCAGCAGTTACGAAGGAGACTATAATTCACCCCTCCACTTT
CASSYEGDYNSPLHF
>NA|TRBV28|TRBJ1-1|NA
TGTGCCAGCAGCCTAAGGAGGTATTTGGGCACTGAAGCTTTCTTT
CASSLRRYLGTEAFF
>many|TRBV7-8|TRBJ2-7|NA
TGTGCCAGCAGCTTAGGGGGACCTGGGGAGCAGTACTTC
CASSLGGPGEQYF
>NA|TRBV2|TRBJ2-7|NA
TGTGCCTACCATTCCTCCATTAGACGGGCCGGGGGCGAGCAGTACTTC
CAYHSSIRRAGGEQYF
>NA|TRBV5-5|TRBJ1-1|TRBD1
TGTGCCAGCAGCTTCCTGACAGGGTTAAACGCTGAAGCTTTCTTT
CASSFLTGLNAEAFF
>few|TRBV2|TRBJ2-7|NA
TGTGCCACCCGGGTCGGGTACGAGCAGTACTTC
CATRVGYEQYF
>NA|TRBV27|TRBJ2-1|TRBD1
TGTGCCAGCAGTTTCAGGGGGCGCGGGGCCATTCGCAATGAGCAGTTCTTC
CASSFRGRGAIRNEQFF
>NA|TRBV28|TRBJ1-5|NA
TGTGCCAGCAGGCTTTCTAGGGGGATGAAGCCCCAGCATTTT
CASRLSRGMKPQHF
>few|TRBV19|TRBJ1-2|TRBD1
TGTGCCAGTCACGACAGGGCGGACGCCTATGGCTACACCTTC
CASHDRADAYGYTF
>few|TRBV30|TRBJ2-7|NA
TGTGCCTGGGTAGGACACCTCTCCTACGAGCAGTACTTC
CAWVGHLSYEQYF
>few|TRBV2|TRBJ1-2|NA
TGTGCCAGCAGTGAACTGGTTGGCTACACCTTC
CASSELVGYTF
>few|TRBV7-9|TRBJ2-6|TRBD1
TGTGCCAGCAGCGGCCGGGACAGACATCTATCTGGGGCCAACGTCCTGACTTTC
CASSGRDRHLSGANVLTF
>NA|TRBV11-1|TRBJ2-5|TRBD2
TGTGCCAGCAGCTACTTTATAGGGGCTAGCGGAGAAGAGACCCAGTACTTC
CASSYFIGASGEETQYF
>few|TRBV6-5|TRBJ2-2|NA
TGTGCCAGCACTGCAAGGGAGGGGGCGGACACCGGGGAGCTGTTTTTT
CASTAREGADTGELFF
>NA|TRBV7-3|TRBJ2-1|NA
TGTGCCAGCAGCTTAATGGGGTCCCCGCGCGATGAGCAGTTCTTC
CASSLMGSPRDEQFF
>many|TRBV12-3/TRBV12-4|TRBJ1-3|TRBD1
TGTGCCAGCACCCAAACAGGGGGCGGAAACACCATATATTTT
CASTQTGGGNTIYF
>NA|TRBV29-1|TRBJ1-2|NA
TGCAGCGTTGATACCGGGACCCACAACTATGGCTACACCTTC
CSVDTGTHNYGYTF
>many|TRBV4-1|TRBJ2-1|TRBD2
TGCGCCAGCAGCCAAACCGGGACTAGCCTTTACAATGAGCAGTTCTTC
CASSQTGTSLYNEQFF
>NA|TRBV6-2/TRBV6-3|TRBJ2-1|NA
TGTGCCAGCGCATCAGGTCCCTACAATGAGCAGTTCTTC
CASASGPYNEQFF
>many|TRBV10-3|TRBJ1-1|NA
TGTGCCATCAGCACCTCTAACACTGAAGCTTTCTTT
CAISTSNTEAFF
>many|TRBV7-6|TRBJ2-7|TRBD1
TGTGCCAGCAGCGACGGACAGGGCGCCTACGAGCAGTACTTC
CASSDGQGAYEQYF
>NA|TRBV11-2|TRBJ1-2|NA
TGTGCCAGCAGCTTAGATCTTAGGACAAACTATGGCTACACCTTC
CASSLDLRTNYGYTF
>many|TRBV10-3|TRBJ2-7|NA
TGTGCCTCTTCCGGGACGGACCACTACGAGCAGTACTTC
CASSGTDHYEQYF
>NA|TRBV12-3/TRBV12-4|TRBJ2-3|TRBD1
TGTGCCAGCAGGGGACAGGGTCGCACAGATACGCAGTATTTT
CASRGQGRTDTQYF
>NA|TRBV19|TRBJ1-4|NA
TGTGCCTCCAACCTTAGGGGAGCGGCTGAAAAACTGTTTTTT
CASNLRGAAEKLFF
>many|TRBV24-1|TRBJ1-2|NA
TGTGCCACCAGTGATTTTGACAGCATCGATGGCTACACCTTC
CATSDFDSIDGYTF
>many|TRBV11-2|TRBJ2-7|NA
TGTGCCAGCAGCTTGAGAGGCAAAGTGAGCTCCTACGAGCAGTACTTC
CASSLRGKVSSYEQYF
>many|TRBV6-1|TRBJ2-7|TRBD1
TGTGCCAGCAGTCACAGGGGACCCTCCTACGAGCAGTACTTC
CASSHRGPSYEQYF
>NA|TRBV7-6|TRBJ2-1|TRBD2
TGTGCCAGCAGCTCTCCCTTGGCTAGCGGGAGCTCCTACAATGAGCAGTTCTTC
CASSSPLASGSSYNEQFF
>many|TRBV7-9|TRBJ1-4|NA
TGTGCCAGCAGCTTTCCGGGGGCGGCTGAAAAACTGTTTTTT
CASSFPGAAEKLFF
>many|TRBV7-2|TRBJ2-7|NA
TGTGCCAGCAGCTTAGGGACGGGCCTGGGGAACGAGCAGTACTTC
CASSLGTGLGNEQYF
>NA|TRBV4-1|TRBJ2-7|NA
TGCGCCAGCAGCGACAGACGGGGCGGAGCCTACGAGCAGTACTTC
CASSDRRGGAYEQYF
>NA|TRBV24-1|TRBJ2-3|TRBD2
TGTGCCACCAGTGATAGGCTCCGGACTAGCGGCAGCACAGATACGCAGTATTTT
CATSDRLRTSGSTDTQYF
>few|TRBV12-3/TRBV12-4|TRBJ1-2|NA
TGTGCCAGCAGTTTAATGGAGAACCCTAACTATGGCTACACCTTC
CASSLMENPNYGYTF
>NA|TRBV5-6|TRBJ2-7|NA
TGTGCCAGCAGCCCTGGTGGGGGATTTCACGAGCAGTACTTC
CASSPGGGFHEQYF
>few|TRBV5-6|TRBJ1-1|NA
TGTGCCAGCAGCTTTACGGCCCGGGAAGCTTTCTTT
CASSFTAREAFF
>NA|TRBV9|TRBJ1-4|NA
TGTGCCAGCAGCGCAAGCATAGTTGCAACTAATGAAAAACTGTTTTTT
CASSASIVATNEKLFF
>many|TRBV7-9|TRBJ2-3|NA
TGTGCCAGCAGCCCTACGACCTCGGGGCTGTATTTT
CASSPTTSGLYF
>NA|TRBV20-1|TRBJ1-2|NA
TGCAGTGCGGGGGGACGTGGCTACACCTTC
CSAGGRGYTF
>many|TRBV29-1|TRBJ2-1|NA
TGCAGCGTTACACCAATTAGCTCCTACAATGAGCAGTTCTTC
CSVTPISSYNEQFF
>many|TRBV10-3|TRBJ1-5|TRBD1
TGTGCCATCAGTGAGACTAATAAGGGACAGGGAGATCAGCCCCAGCATTTT
CAISETNKGQGDQPQHF
>NA|TRBV7-3|TRBJ1-1|TRBD1
TGTGCCAGCAGCTTAGGGAGGGGGCGGTCTGAAGCTTTCTTT
CASSLGRGRSEAFF